This T cell receptor beta chain is from a study of CD8+ T cells in alopecia areata (dated by TCRdb to 2016 to 2018). About the study as a whole: The treated patients took part in an open-label pilot trial in which moderate-to-severe alopecia areata was treated with oral tofacitinib at 5 to 10 mg twice daily. Tofacitinib was given for 6 to 18 months, followed by 6 months of follow-up off drug to assess delayed response and recurrence. High-throughput TCRbeta sequencing was used to examine T cell clonal expansion in alopecia areata in both the C3H/HeJ mouse model and human patients. On the human side, TCRbeta sequencing was run on scalp tissue and on sorted CD4+ and CD8+ peripheral blood T cells from healthy controls and from alopecia areata patients with either patchy or totalis/universalis disease. Biopsies were taken from tofacitinib-treated patients at baseline and again at 4 and 24 weeks into treatment, and several of those patients also had a later scalp biopsy. Scalp clonality was compared across normal scalp (n=4), patchy alopecia areata scalp (n=8), and alopecia totalis/universalis scalp (n=8). RNA came from the PAXgene miRNA kit for fixed scalp, the miRNeasy kit for PBMCs, and the RNeasy kit for mouse skin. TCRbeta CDR3 regions were amplified by immunoSEQ multiplex PCR with 35 Vbeta forward and 13 Jbeta reverse primers.

The protocol used for the library was the immunoSEQ multiplex PCR assay. RNA was extracted from all samples and reverse transcribed into cDNA, which served as template for TCR sequencing. SuperScript III was used to make first-strand cDNA, primed with a 2:1 mix of oligo-dT and random hexamers. A synthetic immune receptor repertoire was used to assess amplification bias, and residual bias was removed computationally. On the study's bioinformatics: Raw reads were preprocessed to remove errors, and CDR3 was defined according to IMGT conventions as the region from the conserved cysteine to phenylalanine. To get clonality, Shannon entropy was normalized by log2 of the number of productive unique TCRs and the result was subtracted from 1. Whether each scalp clone was CD4 or CD8 was inferred by checking scalp TCRbeta sequences against the CD4 and CD8 repertoires from sorted blood. The source is immuneACCESS, and TCRdb retained only in-frame sequences with V and J called. Part of the clones is not carried over; for the studies checked, unresolved V genes explain less than half of this, and the remainder is unexplained. From that table come the V and J calls and clone size; the DNA was used to work out D and trimming. Present in this sample are about 97,000 clones, around 38% of which were seen just once. About 1.2% of the sample lies in the top ten.

Lesional scalp punch biopsies and peripheral blood were collected from alopecia areata patients. PBMCs were separated by density centrifugation and stained for CD3, CD4 and CD8, after which CD4+ and CD8+ T cells were sorted on a FACSAria. What the study reported, not specific to this receptor: Unlike mouse skin, which is dominated by gammadelta T cells, normal human skin has resident alphabeta T cells that are also sequenced, and this complicates analysis of the scalp TCR repertoire. Shared TCR sequences between patients were less evident than in mice, which may be partly attributable to HLA diversity in the patient population. Lesional scalp, especially in alopecia totalis/universalis, showed higher clonality and more expanded CD8+ clones than normal scalp, suggesting antigenic drive.

This clone was counted a few times. There is no known antigen for this receptor. Per-nucleotide qualities are absent, and no much larger clonotype sits a single base away. This receptor was taken from a human donor with alopecia areata. The sequenced sample consisted of CD4+ T cells sorted from blood.

CDR3 loop: CASSPTGNTEAFF. The DNA reads TGTGCCAGCTCACCAACAGGGAACACTGAAGCTTTCTTT. The rearrangement combines TRBV18 with TRBJ1-1; TRBD1 might be the D gene, on 5 matching bases. Taken from the germline V gene, the CDR1 and CDR2 loops are KGHSH and LQKENI. A distance of 5 bases separates the germline ends of V and J, which lose 2 bases and 1 base respectively. Counted from cysteine to phenylalanine, this CDR3 has 13 amino acids. The retained sequence is limited to the CDR3, 39 bases, with the frame set at the first base.